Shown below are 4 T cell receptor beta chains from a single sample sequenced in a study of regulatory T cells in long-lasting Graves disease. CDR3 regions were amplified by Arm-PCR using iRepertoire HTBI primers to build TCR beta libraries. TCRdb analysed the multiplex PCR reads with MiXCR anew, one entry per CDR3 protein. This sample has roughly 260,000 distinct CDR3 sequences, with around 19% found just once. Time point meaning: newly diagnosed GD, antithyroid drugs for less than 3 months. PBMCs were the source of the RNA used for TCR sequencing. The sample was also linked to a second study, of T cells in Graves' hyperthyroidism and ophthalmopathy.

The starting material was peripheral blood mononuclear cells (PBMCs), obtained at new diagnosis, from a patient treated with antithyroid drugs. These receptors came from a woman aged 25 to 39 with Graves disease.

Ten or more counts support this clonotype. CDR3 nucleotide sequence: TGTGCCGGGCACGGGATTAATGAAAAACTGTTTTTT. It specifies CAGHGINEKLFF. This sequence joins TRBV2 and TRBJ1-4; no reliable D call. CDR1 is SNHLY, CDR2 FYNNEI, per germline. This CDR3 region has 12 residues. V dropped 11 bases and J dropped 4 bases, with 11 bases sitting between them. Together with reference TRBV2 and TRBJ1-4, the CDR3 gives the full variable domain: EPEVTQTPSHQVTQMGQEVILRCVPISNHLYFYWYRQILGQKVEFLVSFYNNEISEKSEIFDDQFSVERPDGSNFTLKIRSTKLEDSAMYFCAGHGINEKLFFGSGTQLSVL.

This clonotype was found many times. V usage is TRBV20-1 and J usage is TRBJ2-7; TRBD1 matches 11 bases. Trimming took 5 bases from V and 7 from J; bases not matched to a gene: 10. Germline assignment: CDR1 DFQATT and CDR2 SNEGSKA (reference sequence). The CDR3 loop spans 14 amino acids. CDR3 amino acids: CSAGGQGAPGEQYF. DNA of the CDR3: TGCAGTGCTGGAGGACAGGGGGCTCCGGGGGAGCAGTACTTC.

The CDR3 spells CASSLARGTTGELFF. The CDR3 region has the DNA TGTGCCAGCAGTCTAGCCAGGGGGACCACCGGGGAGCTGTTTTTT. This chain connects TRBV7-9 to TRBJ2-2; 7 nucleotides agree with TRBD1. V lost 6 bases, J lost 4 bases, and 8 bases stayed unmatched. Germline V gene lookup returns CDR1 SEHNR and CDR2 FQNEAQ (reference sequence). The CDR3 extends over 15 amino acids. Together with reference TRBV7-9 and TRBJ2-2, the CDR3 gives the full variable domain: DTGVSQNPRHKITKRGQNVTFRCDPISEHNRLYWYRQTLGQGPEFLTYFQNEAQLEKSRLLSDRFSAERPKGSFSTLEIQRTEQGDSAMYLCASSLARGTTGELFFGEGSRLTVL.

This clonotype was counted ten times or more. In nucleotides, the CDR3 is TGTGCCATCAGTGCTTCGGGGGGGGGCCACTCCGCCTTCTTGAATGAGCAGTTCTTC. Encoded protein: CAISASGGGHSAFLNEQFF. The V and J genes are TRBV10-3 and TRBJ2-1; 8 positions agree with TRBD2. Germline lookup yields CDR1 ENHRY and CDR2 SYGVKD. The J segment lost 7 bases and the V segment lost 4 bases, leaving 21 bases of the junction unmatched. The CDR3 has 19 residues.